A selection of T cell receptor beta chains follows, all from one sample in a study of Ad26.COV2.S vaccination and SARS-CoV-2 variants. Generated by immunoSEQ multiplex PCR, the TCRdb table keeps only in-frame clones and is missing some. The data hold 300,000 to 400,000 clones, with 90% observed a single time. The sequenced sample was peripheral blood, obtained in a trial of Ad26.COV2.S vaccine versus placebo. These receptors were taken from a person between 18 and 65 years old who received the Ad26.COV2.S COVID-19 vaccine or a placebo. Each CDR3 is given with its conserved first and last residue. A D gene is named only where the DNA matches it firmly. Clone sizes are given selectively: once, few, many, or a class where the clone is expanded.

size	J	V	D	CDR3	DNA
NA	TRBJ1-1	TRBV7-2	NA	CASSSRGGTEAFF	TGTGCCAGCAGCTCCCGTGGTGGCACTGAAGCTTTCTTT
NA	TRBJ1-2	TRBV28	NA	CASRKGRDYYGYTF	TGTGCCAGCAGGAAAGGACGTGATTATTATGGCTACACCTTC
NA	TRBJ2-1	TRBV29-1	NA	CSVVGLETNEQFF	TGCAGCGTTGTCGGACTGGAAACGAATGAGCAGTTCTTC
once	TRBJ2-3	TRBV9	TRBD1	CASSAGTGTDTQYF	TGTGCCAGCAGCGCCGGGACAGGAACAGATACGCAGTATTTT
NA	TRBJ2-1	TRBV27	TRBD2	CATSVREVDNEQFF	TGTGCCACCTCCGTCCGGGAGGTGGACAATGAGCAGTTCTTC
NA	TRBJ1-3	TRBV27	NA	CASSLRQASGNTIYF	TGTGCCAGCAGTTTACGACAGGCTAGTGGAAACACCATATATTTT
NA	TRBJ1-1	TRBV5-1	NA	CASSLGVGNTEAFF	TGCGCCAGCAGCTTGGGGGTAGGGAACACTGAAGCTTTCTTT
NA	TRBJ1-6	TRBV7-9	NA	CASSPPPLNSPLHF	TGTGCCAGCAGCCCCCCTCCCCTTAATTCACCCCTCCACTTT
NA	TRBJ1-4	TRBV7-2	TRBD1	CASSLAGTGTAYEKLFF	TGTGCCAGCAGCTTAGCAGGTACCGGGACAGCCTATGAAAAACTGTTTTTT
NA	TRBJ2-7	TRBV7-2	TRBD1	CASSLYTGVSYEQYF	TGTGCCAGCAGCTTATACACAGGGGTCTCCTACGAGCAGTACTTC
NA	TRBJ1-1	TRBV4-1	NA	CASSHIQGDTEAFF	TGCGCCAGCAGCCACATTCAGGGTGACACTGAAGCTTTCTTT
once	TRBJ2-3	TRBV6-5	NA	CASSYKHLGMADTQYF	TGTGCCAGCAGTTACAAACACCTCGGGATGGCAGATACGCAGTATTTT
NA	TRBJ2-3	TRBV6-1	TRBD2	CASSDPRGTSDTDTQYF	TGTGCCAGCAGTGATCCGAGGGGGACTAGCGACACAGATACGCAGTATTTT
NA	TRBJ1-5	TRBV18	NA	CASSPGREGQPQHF	TGTGCCAGCTCACCAGGCAGGGAGGGTCAGCCCCAGCATTTT
NA	TRBJ1-6	TRBV4-1	NA	CASSQVGSPSSYNSPLHF	TGCGCCAGCAGCCAAGTTGGAAGTCCCAGCTCCTATAATTCACCCCTCCACTTT
NA	TRBJ2-1	TRBV7-3	NA	CASSQEGRYNEQFF	TGTGCCAGCAGTCAGGAGGGCCGATACAATGAGCAGTTCTTC
NA	TRBJ1-4	TRBV7-2	NA	CASSLGHGGGEEKLFF	TGTGCCAGCAGCCTGGGACATGGGGGAGGAGAGGAAAAACTGTTTTTT
NA	TRBJ2-3	TRBV19	NA	CASNRGQSDTQYF	TGTGCCAGTAATCGGGGGCAGTCAGATACGCAGTATTTT
NA	TRBJ2-1	TRBV7-3	NA	CASSFVRNNEQFF	TGTGCCAGCAGCTTTGTGCGGAACAATGAGCAGTTCTTC
NA	TRBJ1-1	TRBV7-8	NA	CASSLARGATEAFF	TGTGCCAGCAGCTTAGCGAGGGGTGCCACTGAAGCTTTCTTT
NA	TRBJ2-5	TRBV30	NA	CAWRSGGSKTQYF	TGTGCCTGGAGGTCTGGCGGTAGTAAGACCCAGTACTTC
NA	TRBJ2-7	TRBV7-8	TRBD1	CASSSRDRGNEQYF	TGTGCCAGCAGCTCCCGGGACAGGGGCAACGAGCAGTACTTC
NA	TRBJ2-7	TRBV6-5	NA	CASRNTGNPWREKYF	TGTGCCAGCAGAAATACAGGGAACCCTTGGAGAGAGAAGTACTTC
once	TRBJ2-1	TRBV5-1	NA	CASSLIPPGSSYNEQFF	TGCGCCAGCAGCCTAATTCCTCCGGGTAGCTCCTACAATGAGCAGTTCTTC
NA	TRBJ2-1	TRBV5-1	NA	CASSLTTGSEQFF	TGCGCCAGCAGCCTTACCACAGGTAGTGAGCAGTTCTTC
once	TRBJ1-5	TRBV19	NA	CASSIYRTDGNQPQHF	TGTGCCAGTAGTATATACAGGACAGATGGCAATCAGCCCCAGCATTTT
NA	TRBJ2-5	TRBV19	NA	CASSIAGGAGTQYF	TGTGCCAGTAGTATAGCCGGGGGCGCGGGGACCCAGTACTTC
NA	TRBJ1-2	TRBV4-3	NA	CASSQEFRMRNYGYTF	TGCGCCAGCAGCCAAGAGTTTCGAATGAGAAACTATGGCTACACCTTC
once	TRBJ2-2	TRBV3-1/TRBV3-2	NA	CASSQDPGTGELFF	TGTGCCAGCAGCCAAGATCCCGGCACCGGGGAGCTGTTTTTT
NA	TRBJ1-1	TRBV5-8	NA	CARRQETNTEAFF	TGTGCCAGGCGACAGGAGACAAACACTGAAGCTTTCTTT
NA	TRBJ2-4	TRBV5-1	TRBD1	CASSLGGQTSKNIQYF	TGCGCCAGCAGCTTGGGGGGACAGACATCAAAAAACATTCAGTACTTC
once	TRBJ1-1	TRBV19	NA	CASSIDHKNHPEAFF	TGTGCCAGTAGTATAGATCATAAGAATCACCCTGAAGCTTTCTTT
NA	TRBJ2-7	TRBV7-8	TRBD1	CASSLAGTGWEQYF	TGTGCCAGCAGCCTAGCCGGGACAGGGTGGGAGCAGTACTTC
NA	TRBJ1-3	TRBV6-5	NA	CASSREGNTIYF	TGTGCCAGCAGCAGGGAGGGAAACACCATATATTTT
NA	TRBJ2-5	TRBV7-7	TRBD1	CASSQFTGAQETQYF	TGTGCCAGCAGCCAATTCACAGGGGCCCAAGAGACCCAGTACTTC
NA	TRBJ2-7	TRBV7-9	NA	CASSLEEPPSHYEQYF	TGTGCCAGCAGCTTAGAGGAGCCCCCAAGCCACTACGAGCAGTACTTC
NA	TRBJ1-1	TRBV19	NA	CASSIDRGNEAFF	TGTGCCAGTAGTATAGATCGAGGAAACGAAGCTTTCTTT
NA	TRBJ2-2	TRBV5-1	NA	CASSLGGFDTGELFF	TGCGCCAGCAGCTTGGGGGGGTTCGACACCGGGGAGCTGTTTTTT
NA	TRBJ1-5	TRBV5-6	NA	CASSLTGVSNQPQHF	TGTGCCAGCAGCTTGACAGGCGTCAGCAATCAGCCCCAGCATTTT
NA	TRBJ2-2	TRBV7-6	NA	CASSLSPQGRTGELFF	TGTGCCAGCAGCTTATCTCCACAGGGTAGAACCGGGGAGCTGTTTTTT
NA	TRBJ1-2	TRBV29-1	NA	CSVGITGTDNYGYTF	TGCAGCGTTGGAATTACAGGGACGGATAACTATGGCTACACCTTC
NA	TRBJ2-1	TRBV7-3	NA	CASSLTWTVNEQFF	TGTGCCAGCAGCTTAACCTGGACTGTCAATGAGCAGTTCTTC
NA	TRBJ2-1	TRBV13	TRBD2	CASSLPGLAADNEQFF	TGTGCCAGCAGCCTACCGGGACTAGCGGCAGACAATGAGCAGTTCTTC
NA	TRBJ2-1	TRBV27	NA	CASTQENSLDEQFF	TGTGCCAGCACACAGGAGAATAGCTTGGATGAGCAGTTCTTC
many	TRBJ1-5	TRBV7-2	NA	CASSLRGNQPQHF	TGTGCCAGCAGCCTACGCGGGAATCAGCCCCAGCATTTT
NA	TRBJ2-3	TRBV29-1	TRBD2	CSVHYRRGIRREDTDTQYF	TGCAGCGTTCATTATCGTAGGGGGATTCGGCGGGAGGACACAGATACGCAGTATTTT
NA	TRBJ2-5	TRBV30	TRBD2	CAWSVGASGSQTQYF	TGTGCCTGGAGTGTAGGGGCTAGCGGGAGCCAGACCCAGTACTTC
NA	TRBJ2-3	TRBV12-3/TRBV12-4	TRBD2	CASSRGGLNTQYF	TGTGCCAGTTCACGGGGGGGCTTAAATACGCAGTATTTT
NA	TRBJ1-1	TRBV2	NA	CASSVERTNTEAFF	TGTGCCAGCAGTGTCGAGCGGACGAACACTGAAGCTTTCTTT
NA	TRBJ1-1	TRBV4-3	TRBD1	CASSQVTGAVNTEAFF	TGCGCCAGCAGCCAGGTGACAGGGGCTGTGAACACTGAAGCTTTCTTT
NA	TRBJ2-5	TRBV7-9	NA	CASSSELETQYF	TGTGCCAGCAGCTCAGAATTGGAGACCCAGTACTTC
NA	TRBJ2-1	TRBV2	TRBD2	CASSEEAGRGTDEQFF	TGTGCCAGCAGTGAAGAGGCCGGGCGGGGGACCGATGAGCAGTTCTTC
NA	TRBJ1-4	TRBV4-1	TRBD1	CASSLRQGASVDEKLFF	TGCGCCAGCAGCCTCCGACAGGGGGCGTCGGTAGATGAAAAACTGTTTTTT
NA	TRBJ2-3	TRBV7-3	NA	CASSLSGIEDTQYF	TGTGCCAGCAGCTTAAGCGGGATAGAGGATACGCAGTATTTT
NA	TRBJ1-6	TRBV5-6	TRBD1	CASSLRTGEGSSYNSPLHF	TGTGCCAGCAGCTTAAGGACAGGGGAAGGTAGCTCCTATAATTCACCCCTCCACTTT
NA	TRBJ1-4	TRBV12-3/TRBV12-4	NA	CASSSGEGEKLFF	TGTGCCAGCAGTTCTGGCGAGGGTGAAAAACTGTTTTTT